The 27 T cell receptor beta chains below were found in one sample sequenced in a study of control samples from healthy donors and cancer patients (dated by TCRdb to about 2020). Library construction relied on the immunoSEQ multiplex PCR assay. This is the immuneACCESS table as TCRdb keeps it, with only in-frame sequences that have V and J called. A part of the clones is gone; compared with another copy, unresolved V genes explain less than half, and the rest is unexplained. The table for this sample lists 130,000 or so clones; more than 75% of them were counted only once. Of the sample, 2.9% is held by the ten largest clones. Sequencing used blood. The receptor set was obtained from a man in his sixties in good health.

The rearrangement uses TRBV28 and TRBJ1-2; D gene unclear. This CDR3 contains 12 residues. Trimming took 7 bases from V and 9 from J, leaving 15 bases between them. The germline gives CDR1 MDHEN, CDR2 SYDVKM. This chain's CDR3 is CASTAGRVSYTF. DNA of the CDR3: TGTGCCAGCACCGCGGGGAGGGTCAGCTACACCTTC.

This clone was counted a few times. The CDR3 loop is CASGAQGRTDTQYF. The CDR3 coding sequence is TGTGCCAGCGGTGCACAGGGAAGGACAGATACGCAGTATTTT. The chain recombines TRBV25-1 with TRBJ2-3, with D possibly matching TRBD1 (6 bases). The CDR3 extends over 14 amino acids. V shed 8 bases and J shed 3 bases, with 15 bases lying between them. Germline V CDR1 and CDR2: MGHDK, SYGVNS. The full variable domain, in which reference TRBV25-1 and TRBJ2-3 provide the parts outside the CDR3, is EADIYQTPRYLVIGTGKKITLECSQTMGHDKMYWYQQDPGMELHLIHYSYGVNSTEKGDLSSESTVSRIRTEHFPLTLESARPSHTSQYLCASGAQGRTDTQYFGPGTRLTVL.

This chain links TRBV7-6 with TRBJ2-1, with TRBD2 identical over 9 bases. Trimming cost V 4 bases and J 9 bases; bases outside gene matches: 10. CDR3 length: 15 amino acids. The V gene's germline CDR1 is SGHVS and CDR2 FNYEAQ. CDR3 bases: TGTGCCAGCAGCTCACCGGCGGGGGGGTTTGGTGAGCAGTTCTTC. Translation: CASSSPAGGFGEQFF.

The rearrangement uses TRBV7-2 and TRBJ2-7; TRBD2 agrees at 7 bases. CDR3 length equals 15 residues. Per germline, CDR1 SGHTA and CDR2 FQGNSA. J gave up 0 bases and V 5 bases, and 7 bases lay outside the gene matches. The CDR3: CASSVTSASSYEQYF. CDR3 nucleotide sequence: TGTGCCAGCAGCGTTACTAGCGCTTCCTCCTACGAGCAGTACTTC.

V usage is TRBV5-8 and J usage is TRBJ2-2, with D perhaps matching TRBD2 (5 bases). Trimming stripped 4 bases from V and 5 bases from J, with 18 bases between. Germline V gene lookup returns CDR1 SGHTS and CDR2 YDEGEE. There are 16 residues in the CDR3. CDR3 sequence reads: CASSPWAGGITGELFF. CDR3 in DNA: TGTGCCAGCAGCCCATGGGCAGGAGGTATTACCGGGGAGCTGTTTTTT.

This chain connects TRBV18 to TRBJ2-5; tentative D call: TRBD1 (6 bases). Germline values: CDR1 KGHSH, CDR2 LQKENI. Between the trimmed V and J ends, which lost 3 bases and 4 bases, there was a span of 9 bases. The CDR3 totals 13 residues. The CDR3 sequence: CASSPGTSETQYF. The CDR3, as DNA: TGTGCCAGCTCACCCGGGACATCAGAGACCCAGTACTTC.

This clone was seen more than once but under ten times. The sample carries other DNA sequences with the same CDR3. The rearrangement uses TRBV4-1 and TRBJ2-1, with D possibly being TRBD2 (5 bases). In germline, CDR1 is MGHRA, CDR2 YSYEKL. The V end was cut by 1 base, the J end by 0 bases, with 10 bases between. This CDR3 comprises 16 residues. The CDR3 DNA sequence: TGCGCCAGCAGCCAAGTCGGGAAGAGCTCCTACAATGAGCAGTTCTTC. Protein product: CASSQVGKSSYNEQFF.

The chain is built from TRBV28 and TRBJ1-2, with 10 bases that match TRBD1. CDR1 and CDR2 from the germline V gene are MDHEN and SYDVKM. J was trimmed by 2 bases and V by 4 bases; bases with no gene match: 1. The CDR3 has 14 amino acids. In DNA form, the CDR3 reads TGTGCCAGCAGTTGGGGACAGGGGAACTATGGCTACACCTTC. It translates to CASSWGQGNYGYTF.

This clone has more than one count but fewer than ten. This chain uses TRBV5-6 with TRBJ1-2, with no clear D. Per germline, CDR1 SGHDT and CDR2 YYEEEE. V was pared by 4 bases and J by 0 bases, with 10 bases between. The CDR3 is 14 residues long. The CDR3 region has the DNA TGTGCCAGCAGCGTCGGGAATACTAACTATGGCTACACCTTC. Translating gives CASSVGNTNYGYTF.

The gene calls are TRBV29-1 and TRBJ1-3; D call uncertain. CDR1 is SQVTM and CDR2 is ANQGSEA in the germline V gene. V shed 4 bases and J shed 3 bases, with 10 bases lying between them. The CDR3 is made up of 13 amino acids. In DNA form, the CDR3 reads TGCAGCGTTGCCAGGCTGGATGGAAACACCATATATTTT. Translated, it gives CSVARLDGNTIYF.

V and J are TRBV7-9 and TRBJ1-2; 7 bases match TRBD1. The CDR3 sequence is 14 residues long. CDR1 is SEHNR, CDR2 FQNEAQ, per germline (reference sequence). V lost 5 bases, J lost 0 bases, and 3 bases stayed unmatched. In DNA form, the CDR3 reads TGTGCCAGCAGCGAGACAGGGACTAACTATGGCTACACCTTC. As protein: CASSETGTNYGYTF.

The V and J genes are TRBV16 and TRBJ2-3; D uncertain. The germline V gene has CDR1 KGHSY and CDR2 FQNENV. The ends were cut back, 0 bases at V and 4 bases at J, with 8 bases in the middle. This CDR3 region has 14 residues. This CDR3 reads CASSQSRSADTQYF. DNA of the CDR3: TGTGCCAGCAGCCAATCGAGATCCGCAGATACGCAGTATTTT.

The chain links TRBV6-5 to TRBJ1-5; no definite D call. The CDR3 length is 15 residues. V was cut by 6 bases and J by 4 bases, with 16 bases left in between. Germline-derived CDR1 and CDR2 are MNHEY and SVGAGI. The CDR3 loop reads CASRVDQSPNQPQHF. Here the CDR3 DNA reads TGTGCCAGCAGGGTCGATCAGTCACCGAATCAGCCCCAGCATTTT.

The gene calls are TRBV5-5 and TRBJ1-2; a weak D match, TRBD1 (6 bases). The CDR3 spans 12 residues. Trimming took off 4 bases at V and 3 bases at J, with 7 bases between the two ends. Germline CDR1 SGHKS, CDR2 YYEKEE (reference sequence). CDR3 coding DNA: TGTGCCAGCAGCAGGGGGGACTATGGCTACACCTTC. This sequence encodes CASSRGDYGYTF.

The rearrangement joins TRBV5-1 to TRBJ1-1; no clear D. V was shortened by 2 bases and J by 1 base, with 6 bases between the two germline ends. CDR3 length: 13 residues. The V gene's germline CDR1 is SGHRS and CDR2 YFSETQ. CDR3 loop: CASSFVRNTEAFF. The CDR3 nucleotides read TGCGCCAGCAGCTTCGTCCGGAACACTGAAGCTTTCTTT.

CDR3 bases: TGTGCCAGCAGCCCCTTAGGGCAGATTAATGAAAAACTGTTTTTT. Residues: CASSPLGQINEKLFF. The gene calls are TRBV7-8 and TRBJ1-4, with unresolved D. Per germline, CDR1 SGHVS and CDR2 FQNEAQ. CDR3 length: 15 amino acids. V lost 5 bases to trimming and J lost 4 bases, with 14 bases between them.

V usage is TRBV18 and J usage is TRBJ1-2, with a possible D match to TRBD1 (6 bases). CDR3 length: 16 amino acids. Deletions cut 0 bases from V and 3 bases from J, with 14 bases between. The germline V gene encodes CDR1 KGHSH and CDR2 LQKENI. The CDR3 DNA reads as TGTGCCAGCTCACCACCTTGGGGGCTCCGGGACTATGGCTACACCTTC. The encoded protein is CASSPPWGLRDYGYTF.

Written as DNA, the CDR3 is TGTGCCAGCAGTTTATCCGGGACAGGTTCCCACGAGCAGTACTTC. Translated: CASSLSGTGSHEQYF. The genes are TRBV28 and TRBJ2-7, with 8 nucleotides matching TRBD1. CDR1 and CDR2 from the germline V gene are MDHEN and SYDVKM. This CDR3 comprises 15 residues. V lost 1 base to trimming and J lost 5 bases; unmatched junction nucleotides: 7.

The chain is built from TRBV24-1 and TRBJ1-5, with D perhaps matching TRBD1 (6 bases). The CDR3 runs 13 residues. With 4 bases removed from V and 7 bases from J, the gap between germline ends came to 10 bases. Germline V gene data show CDR1 as KGHDR and CDR2 as SFDVKD. The CDR3 nucleotides read TGTGCCACCAGTGACGGGACATGGCAGCCCCAGCATTTT. Encoded protein: CATSDGTWQPQHF.

V and J are TRBV6-1 and TRBJ2-3; TRBD1 matches 8 bases. With 4 bases clipped from V and 0 bases from J, the junction kept 12 bases outside the gene matches. CDR1 MNHNS and CDR2 SASEGT come from the germline V gene. The CDR3 consists of 18 residues. This CDR3 reads CASSAGLNRGFSTDTQYF. Written as DNA, the CDR3 is TGTGCCAGCAGTGCCGGTCTTAACAGGGGGTTTAGCACAGATACGCAGTATTTT.

The genes are TRBV19 and TRBJ1-2; D possibly corresponds to TRBD1 (5 bases). The ends were cut back, 2 bases at V and 4 bases at J, with 20 bases in the middle. Germline lookup yields CDR1 LNHDA and CDR2 SQIVND (reference sequence). CDR3 size: 17 residues. The CDR3 here is CASSITPLGGGFYGYTF. CDR3 DNA: TGTGCCAGTAGTATAACCCCCCTCGGGGGGGGTTTCTATGGCTACACCTTC.

This clone was recorded only once. The chain combines TRBV5-4 with TRBJ1-2; 7 positions match TRBD1. V gave up 4 bases and J gave up 2 bases; unmatched junction bases: 2. Germline CDR1 SGHNT, CDR2 YYREEE (reference sequence). This CDR3 comprises 13 residues. This CDR3 is CASSVGQNYGYTF. CDR3 DNA: TGTGCCAGCAGCGTGGGACAGAACTATGGCTACACCTTC.

This clone was detected once. The gene calls are TRBV7-9 and TRBJ1-2, with TRBD1 as a possible D gene (6 bases). V was trimmed by 5 bases and J by 5 bases, leaving 15 bases between them. The CDR3 contains 14 residues. CDR1 SEHNR and CDR2 FQNEAQ come from the germline V gene (reference sequence). Here the CDR3 reads CASSPGQHTYGYTF. As DNA, the CDR3 is TGTGCCAGCAGCCCTGGACAGCACACATATGGCTACACCTTC.

V usage is TRBV5-1 and J usage is TRBJ1-1; no reliable D call. This CDR3 contains 16 residues. Trimming took off 4 bases at V and 1 base at J, with 17 bases between the two ends. The germline CDR1 and CDR2 sequences are SGHRS and YFSETQ. The CDR3 region has the DNA TGCGCCAGCAGCCGAATTGCCCAAGACCCGAACACTGAAGCTTTCTTT. Translating it yields CASSRIAQDPNTEAFF. Supplemented by reference TRBV5-1 and TRBJ1-1, the full variable domain reads KAGVTQTPRYLIKTRGQQVTLSCSPISGHRSVSWYQQTPGQGLQFLFEYFSETQRNKGNFPGRFSGRQFSNSRSEMNVSTLELGDSALYLCASSRIAQDPNTEAFFGQGTRLTVV.

The chain is built from TRBV15 and TRBJ1-5; 7 bases are a match to TRBD1. This CDR3 comprises 17 residues. CDR1 and CDR2 from the germline V gene are LNHNV and YYDKDF (reference sequence). V lost 1 base to trimming and J lost 1 base; unmatched junction nucleotides: 7. The CDR3 coding sequence is TGTGCCACCAGCAGAGCCTTTGACAGGGAGAGCAATCAGCCCCAGCATTTT. This gives the protein CATSRAFDRESNQPQHF.

The chain has TRBV6-6 and TRBJ1-1, with 7 nucleotides matching TRBD1. Losses at the gene ends were 5 bases for V and 11 bases for J; bases not matched to a gene: 8. The CDR3 sequence is 12 residues long. Germline V gene data show CDR1 as MNHNY and CDR2 as SVGAGI (reference sequence). The DNA for the CDR3 is TGTGCCAGCAGTACGGACAGGTCTTTGGCTTTCTTT. Protein: CASSTDRSLAFF.

Here the CDR3 reads CASGDRGSVAKNIQYF. CDR3 coding DNA: TGTGCCAGTGGAGACAGGGGCTCGGTAGCCAAAAACATTCAGTACTTC. This chain links TRBV19 with TRBJ2-4; 8 nucleotides agree with TRBD1. CDR3 length: 16 amino acids. J gave up 0 bases and V 8 bases, and 9 bases lay outside the gene matches. Germline CDR1 is LNHDA and CDR2 is SQIVND (reference sequence).